This T cell receptor beta chain originates from a study of T-cell reconstitution after alpha-beta-depleted transplantation in children. Unique molecular identifiers featured in how the TCRbeta library was prepared. Each CDR3 protein is one row after TCRdb ran MiXCR on the PCR reads. Of 640,000 or so distinct CDR3 sequences in the sample, around 17% were seen once. Trimming removed 5 bases at V and 2 bases at J, with 20 bases between. The CDR3 totals 17 residues. CDR1 SGHVS and CDR2 FQNEAQ come from the germline V gene. The starting material was PBMCs from the stem cell graft donor, obtained from the stem cell graft. The origin of this receptor is a human donor who donated a stem cell graft to a child with acute myeloid leukemia. The chain employs TRBV7-8 and TRBJ2-3; the D gene is possibly TRBD2 (6 bases). This CDR3 is CASSQPGAPTYTDTQYF. The CDR3 nucleotides are TGTGCCAGCAGCCAACCGGGAGCCCCGACGTACACAGATACGCAGTATTTT.